This T cell receptor (beta chain) originates from a study of blood T cell repertoires in COVID-19. Trimming shortened V by 5 bases and J by 6 bases, and 14 bases separated the two germline ends. Germline loops: CDR1 SGHAT, CDR2 FQNNGV. The CDR3 consists of 15 residues. Measured with immunoSEQ multiplex PCR; TCRdb has only the in-frame clones, and not every one. The table shows about 160,000 clones, with over 80% occurring only once. Specimen: PBMCs or T cells enriched from blood (not recorded which). This clonotype was obtained from a woman in her 50s who had recovered from COVID-19. This chain links TRBV11-2 with TRBJ1-6; D is ambiguous. This CDR3 is CASSRASVLNSPLHF. In DNA, the CDR3 is TGTGCCAGCAGCCGCGCCTCGGTCCTTAATTCACCCCTCCACTTT.